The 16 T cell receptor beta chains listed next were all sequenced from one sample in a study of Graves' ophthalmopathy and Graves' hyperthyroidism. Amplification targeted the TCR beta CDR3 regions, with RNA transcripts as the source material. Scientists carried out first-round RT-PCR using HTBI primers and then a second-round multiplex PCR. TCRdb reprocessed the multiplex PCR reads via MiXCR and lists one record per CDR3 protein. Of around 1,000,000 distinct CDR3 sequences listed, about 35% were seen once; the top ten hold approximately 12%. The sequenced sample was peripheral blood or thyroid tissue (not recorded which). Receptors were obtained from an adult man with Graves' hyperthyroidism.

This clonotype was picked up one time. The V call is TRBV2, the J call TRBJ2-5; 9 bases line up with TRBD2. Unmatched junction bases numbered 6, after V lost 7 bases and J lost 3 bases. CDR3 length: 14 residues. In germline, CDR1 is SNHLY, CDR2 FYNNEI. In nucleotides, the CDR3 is TGTGCCAGCAAGCCTAGCGGGATTAAAGAGACCCAGTACTTC. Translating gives CASKPSGIKETQYF.

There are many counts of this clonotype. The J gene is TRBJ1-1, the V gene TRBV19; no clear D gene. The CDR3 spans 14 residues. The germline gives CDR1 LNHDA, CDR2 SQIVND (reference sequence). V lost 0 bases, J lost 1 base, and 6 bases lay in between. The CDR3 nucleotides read TGTGCCAGTAGTATAGATGAGAGGAACACTGAAGCTTTCTTT. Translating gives CASSIDERNTEAFF.

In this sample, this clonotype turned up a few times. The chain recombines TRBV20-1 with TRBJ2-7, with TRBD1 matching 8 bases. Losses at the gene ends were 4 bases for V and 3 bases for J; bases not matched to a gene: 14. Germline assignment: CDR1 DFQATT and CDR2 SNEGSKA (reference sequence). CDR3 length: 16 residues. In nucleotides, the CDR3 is TGCAGTGCTAAGGCGCCATCGGACAGGGTAGACTACGAGCAGTACTTC. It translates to CSAKAPSDRVDYEQYF.

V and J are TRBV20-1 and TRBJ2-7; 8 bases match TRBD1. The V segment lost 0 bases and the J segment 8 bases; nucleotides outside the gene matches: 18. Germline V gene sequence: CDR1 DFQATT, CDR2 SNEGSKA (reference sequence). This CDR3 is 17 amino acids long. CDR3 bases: TGCAGTGCTAGAGATCGGGCAGGGGGCGAAGTGGAGCCCCAGCAGTACTTC. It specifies CSARDRAGGEVEPQQYF.

CDR3 nucleotides: TGCAGCGTTGAAACAGGGGGTTTGGTAACTTTCTTT. Its protein is CSVETGGLVTFF. This chain joins TRBV29-1 and TRBJ1-1; 8 bases are a match to TRBD1. CDR3 length equals 12 residues. Germline V gene sequence: CDR1 SQVTM, CDR2 ANQGSEA. V trimming: 2 bases; J trimming: 12 bases; junction bases outside the gene matches: 8.

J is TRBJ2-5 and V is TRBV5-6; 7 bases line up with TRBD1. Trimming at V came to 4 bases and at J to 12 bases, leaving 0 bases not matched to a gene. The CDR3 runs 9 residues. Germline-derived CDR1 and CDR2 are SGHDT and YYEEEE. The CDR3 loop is CASSDREYF. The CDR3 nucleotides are TGTGCCAGCAGCGACAGGGAGTACTTC.

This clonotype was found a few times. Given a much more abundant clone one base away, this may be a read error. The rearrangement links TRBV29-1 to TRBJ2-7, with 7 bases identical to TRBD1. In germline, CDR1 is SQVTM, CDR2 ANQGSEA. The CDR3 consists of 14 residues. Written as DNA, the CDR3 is TGCGGCGTTGGCCCGGACAGGCCTGTCGACGAGCAGTACTTC. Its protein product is CGVGPDRPVDEQYF.

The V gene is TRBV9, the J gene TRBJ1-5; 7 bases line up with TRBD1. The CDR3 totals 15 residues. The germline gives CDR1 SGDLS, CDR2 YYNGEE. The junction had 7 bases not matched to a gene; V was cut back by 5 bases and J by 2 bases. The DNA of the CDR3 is TGTGCCAGCAGTGACGGGACAGTCCGCAATCAGCCCCAGCATTTT. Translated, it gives CASSDGTVRNQPQHF.

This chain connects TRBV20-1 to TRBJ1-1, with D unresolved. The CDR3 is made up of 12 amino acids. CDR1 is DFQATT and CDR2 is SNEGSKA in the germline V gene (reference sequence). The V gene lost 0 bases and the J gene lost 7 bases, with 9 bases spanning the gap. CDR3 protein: CSARDLGFEAFF. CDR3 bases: TGCAGTGCTAGAGATCTGGGGTTTGAAGCTTTCTTT.

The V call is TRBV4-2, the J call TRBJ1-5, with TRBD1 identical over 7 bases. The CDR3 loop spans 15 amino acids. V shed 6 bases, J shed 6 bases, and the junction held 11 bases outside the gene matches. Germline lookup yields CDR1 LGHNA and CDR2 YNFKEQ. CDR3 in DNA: TGTGCCAGCAGTTTAAATCTCGACAGGGTTCAGCCCCAGCATTTT. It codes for CASSLNLDRVQPQHF.

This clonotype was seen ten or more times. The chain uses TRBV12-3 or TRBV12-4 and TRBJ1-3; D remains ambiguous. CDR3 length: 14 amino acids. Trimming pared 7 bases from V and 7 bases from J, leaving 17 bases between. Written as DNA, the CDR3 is TGTGCCAGCAACGTGCTGGGTCCCCAGAACACCATATATTTT. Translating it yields CASNVLGPQNTIYF.

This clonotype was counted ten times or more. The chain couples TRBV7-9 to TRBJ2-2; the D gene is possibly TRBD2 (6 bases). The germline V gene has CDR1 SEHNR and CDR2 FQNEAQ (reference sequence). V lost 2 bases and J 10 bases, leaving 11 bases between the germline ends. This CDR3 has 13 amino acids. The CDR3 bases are TGTGCCAGCAGCTTATGGGGGGTCGAGGAGCTGTTTTTT. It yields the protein CASSLWGVEELFF.

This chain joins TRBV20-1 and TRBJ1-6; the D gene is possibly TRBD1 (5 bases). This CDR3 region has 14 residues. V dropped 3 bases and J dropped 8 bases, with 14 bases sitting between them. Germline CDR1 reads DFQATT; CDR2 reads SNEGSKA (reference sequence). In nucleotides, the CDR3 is TGCAGTGCTAGCGCCGGGGGTCCAGATTCACCCCTCCACTTT. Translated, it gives CSASAGGPDSPLHF.

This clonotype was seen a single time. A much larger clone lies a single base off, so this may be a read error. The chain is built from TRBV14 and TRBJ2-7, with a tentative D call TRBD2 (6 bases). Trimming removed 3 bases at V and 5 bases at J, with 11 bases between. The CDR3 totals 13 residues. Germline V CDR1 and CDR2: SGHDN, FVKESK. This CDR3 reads CASSQGGPHEQYF. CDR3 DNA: TGTGCCAGCAGCCAGGGAGGACCGCACGAGCAGTACTTC.

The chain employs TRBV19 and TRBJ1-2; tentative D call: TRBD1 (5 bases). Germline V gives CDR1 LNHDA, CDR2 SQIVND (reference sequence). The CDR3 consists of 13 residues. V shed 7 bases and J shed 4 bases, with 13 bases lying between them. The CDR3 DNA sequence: TGTGCCAGTACCAATCGGGGGGTCTATGGCTACACCTTC. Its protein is CASTNRGVYGYTF. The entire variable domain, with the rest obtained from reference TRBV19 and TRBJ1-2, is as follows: DGGITQSPKYLFRKEGQNVTLSCEQNLNHDAMYWYRQDPGQGLRLIYYSQIVNDFQKGDIAEGYSVSREKKESFPLTVTSAQKNPTAFYLCASTNRGVYGYTFGSGTRLTVV.

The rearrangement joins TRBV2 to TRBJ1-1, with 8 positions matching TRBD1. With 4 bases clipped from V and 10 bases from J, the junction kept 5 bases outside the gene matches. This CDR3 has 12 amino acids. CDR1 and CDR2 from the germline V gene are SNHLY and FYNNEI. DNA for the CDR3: TGTGCCAGCAGTGGGACAGGGAACGGAGCTTTCTTT. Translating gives CASSGTGNGAFF.